These T cell receptor beta chains were read from a single sample in a study of a mutant IDH1 vaccine in newly diagnosed glioma. Libraries were prepared by immunoSEQ multiplex PCR; TCRdb keeps only in-frame clonotypes and omits some of them. Of around 41,000 clones in the sample, roughly 79% were seen once. For these receptors, no antigen is known. The input for sequencing was PBMCs, taken from a glioma patient whose treatment included an IDH1 peptide vaccine. The receptors stem from a woman in her forties with glioma. Some clones in this sample may be carry-over from other donors' samples. Both conserved end residues are part of each CDR3. A D gene is named only where the DNA matches it firmly. Size is stated for part of the rows, as once, few or many counts, or as a class when the clone is expanded.

- | 14 | - | TRBJ1-1 | TRBV7-2 | TGTGCCAGCAGCTTGGAACTTCCGAACACTGAAGCTTTCTTT | CASSLELPNTEAFF
- | 16 | - | TRBJ2-1 | TRBV5-1 | TGCGCCAGCAGCTCGCAGCCGATTAGCTCCTACAATGAGCAGTTCTTC | CASSSQPISSYNEQFF
- | 14 | - | TRBJ2-7 | TRBV11-2 | TGTGCCAGCAGCCCAACCCGGAGCTCCTACGAGCAGTACTTC | CASSPTRSSYEQYF
- | 11 | - | TRBJ2-7 | TRBV18 | TGTGCCAGCTCACCGGAGTACGAGCAGTACTTC | CASSPEYEQYF
- | 14 | - | TRBJ1-5 | TRBV7-8 | TGTGCCAGCAGCTTACCGCCGGGAAGTCAGCCCCAGCATTTT | CASSLPPGSQPQHF
- | 14 | - | TRBJ1-2 | TRBV4-2 | TGTGCCAGCAGCCAAGTAAGGACCGAAGATGGCTACACCTTC | CASSQVRTEDGYTF
- | 14 | few | TRBJ1-3 | TRBV10-3 | TGTGCCATCGGGGGGAGGGGAGCTGGAAACACCATATATTTT | CAIGGRGAGNTIYF
- | 11 | - | TRBJ2-3 | TRBV6-1 | TGTGCCATGAGACTAGGGGATACGCAGTATTTT | CAMRLGDTQYF
- | 15 | once | TRBJ1-1 | TRBV18 | TGTGCCAGCCAAGCCCTCTCTAGTGAGGACACTGAAGCTTTCTTT | CASQALSSEDTEAFF
- | 13 | - | TRBJ2-1 | TRBV4-3 | TGCGCCAGCAGCCAAGATCTGGCGGGACCGCAGTTCTTC | CASSQDLAGPQFF
- | 13 | - | TRBJ2-5 | TRBV14 | TGTGCCAGCAGCAAGATCCCGGCTGAGACCCAGTACTTC | CASSKIPAETQYF
TRBD1 | 17 | - | TRBJ1-2 | TRBV5-1 | TGCGCCAGCAGCTCCGGACCCCACACTAACAGGGGGGGTGGCTACACCTTC | CASSSGPHTNRGGGYTF
- | 13 | - | TRBJ1-1 | TRBV19 | TGTGCCAGTAGTGGCCAACCGAACACTGAAGCTTTCTTT | CASSGQPNTEAFF
- | 13 | - | TRBJ1-2 | TRBV5-6 | TGTGCCAGCAGCTTGGCCTCCGGGAATGGCTACACCTTC | CASSLASGNGYTF
- | 15 | - | TRBJ2-2 | TRBV9 | TGTGCCAGCAGCTCCCTGAAGGGAGCGGTCGGGGAGCTGTTTTTT | CASSSLKGAVGELFF
- | 20 | - | TRBJ2-7 | TRBV28 | TGTGCCAGCAGTTACCTTCGGACACGAAACTATACACAGCGGAACTACGAGCAGTACTTC | CASSYLRTRNYTQRNYEQYF
TRBD1 | 17 | - | TRBJ1-1 | TRBV27 | TGTGCCAGCAGTAGACCCTGGGGGACAGGGGGTATCACTGAAGCTTTCTTT | CASSRPWGTGGITEAFF
TRBD1 | 13 | - | TRBJ1-1 | TRBV19 | TGTGCCACCCAGGACAGGGTGAACACTGAAGCTTTCTTT | CATQDRVNTEAFF
- | 15 | - | TRBJ1-1 | TRBV4-3 | TGCGCCAGCAGCCAAGGGTTCGCCCGGAACACTGAAGCTTTCTTT | CASSQGFARNTEAFF
- | 17 | - | TRBJ2-4 | TRBV13 | TGTGCCAGCAGCGCACGTGGAGAGGGACTAGCCAAAAACATTCAGTACTTC | CASSARGEGLAKNIQYF
- | 12 | few | TRBJ1-1 | TRBV18 | TGTGCCAGCTCACCAGAGAACACTGAAGCTTTCTTT | CASSPENTEAFF
- | 13 | - | TRBJ1-2 | TRBV4-3 | TGCGCCAGCAGCCAAGACAGGGTGGGAGGCTACACCTTC | CASSQDRVGGYTF
- | 15 | - | TRBJ2-3 | TRBV7-3 | TGTGCCAGCAGCTTAGAACATGGCCGGCAAGATACGCAGTATTTT | CASSLEHGRQDTQYF
- | 15 | - | TRBJ2-2 | TRBV7-3 | TGTGCCAGCTCCCCTCTCTCCACGAACACCGGGGAGCTGTTTTTT | CASSPLSTNTGELFF
- | 13 | - | TRBJ2-5 | TRBV2 | TGTGCCAGCAGTGCCCTATGGGGAGAGACCCAGTACTTC | CASSALWGETQYF
- | 15 | - | TRBJ1-4 | TRBV7-9 | TGTGCCAGCAGCTTAGGAGGGACGTCTAATGAAAAACTGTTTTTT | CASSLGGTSNEKLFF
- | 13 | - | TRBJ2-3 | TRBV5-1 | TGCGCCAGCAGCTTGGAGCTAGCAGATACGCAGTATTTT | CASSLELADTQYF
- | 15 | few | TRBJ1-5 | TRBV4-3 | TGCGCCAGCAGCCAAGATCTAGCCAGCAATCAGCCCCAGCATTTT | CASSQDLASNQPQHF
TRBD2 | 16 | - | TRBJ2-3 | TRBV18 | TGTGCCAGCTCACCACCGGTGCGGGGGGATAGAGATACGCAGTATTTT | CASSPPVRGDRDTQYF
- | 15 | - | TRBJ2-1 | TRBV5-4 | TGTGCCAGCAGCTTAATTCAAGATAGGGAGAATGAGCAGTTCTTC | CASSLIQDRENEQFF
- | 16 | - | TRBJ1-2 | TRBV28 | TGTGCCAGCGACAAGGGTGGAGAGGGAGTGGTCTATGGCTACACCTTC | CASDKGGEGVVYGYTF
- | 13 | - | TRBJ2-3 | TRBV2 | TGTGCCAGCAGTGTACTGAGCACAGATACGCAGTATTTT | CASSVLSTDTQYF
TRBD2 | 15 | - | TRBJ2-5 | TRBV6-1 | TGTGCCAGCAGCCAAACCCTAGCGGGAGAAGAGACCCAGTACTTC | CASSQTLAGEETQYF
TRBD2 | 17 | - | TRBJ2-1 | TRBV25-1 | TGTGCCAGCAGTCCCCAACCGGGGACTAGCGGGAGTAGTGAGCAGTTCTTC | CASSPQPGTSGSSEQFF
TRBD2 | 16 | - | TRBJ2-7 | TRBV11-2 | TGTGCCAGCAGCTTAGATATGGGACTAGCCCCCCCCGAGCAGTACTTC | CASSLDMGLAPPEQYF
- | 13 | few | TRBJ2-7 | TRBV2 | TGTGCCAGCAGTGAGGAAAGGTATGACGAGCAGTACTTC | CASSEERYDEQYF
TRBD2 | 18 | once | TRBJ2-5 | TRBV10-2 | TGCGCCAGCAGCCTCTATAGCGGGAGGGGGGGCGGTCAAGAGACCCAGTACTTC | CASSLYSGRGGGQETQYF
- | 12 | - | TRBJ1-2 | TRBV6-5 | TGTGCCAGCAGAACTACAGGGAGCGGCTACACCTTC | CASRTTGSGYTF
- | 12 | - | TRBJ2-7 | TRBV2 | TGTGCCAGCATAGGGTCCAACTACGAGCAGTACTTC | CASIGSNYEQYF
- | 13 | - | TRBJ2-4 | TRBV5-6 | TGTGCCAGCAGGGGGCCACCCCCGGGCATTCAGTACTTC | CASRGPPPGIQYF
- | 14 | - | TRBJ2-1 | TRBV2 | TGTGCCAGCAGTGAGAGGATTACCTACAATGAGCAGTTCTTC | CASSERITYNEQFF
- | 14 | - | TRBJ1-2 | TRBV18 | TGTGCCAGCTCACCGGTCCGGGGGGGAGGCGGCTACACCTTC | CASSPVRGGGGYTF
- | 14 | - | TRBJ1-1 | TRBV2 | TGTGCCAGCAGTGAAACACGGGGGAACACTGAAGCTTTCTTT | CASSETRGNTEAFF
- | 12 | - | TRBJ1-2 | TRBV6-5 | TGTGCCAGCAGGGGGGGCCCATATGGCTACACCTTC | CASRGGPYGYTF
- | 15 | - | TRBJ1-5 | TRBV7-8 | TGTGCCAGCAGACCACATATTGATAGCAATCAGCCCCAGCATTTT | CASRPHIDSNQPQHF
- | 13 | - | TRBJ1-1 | TRBV6-5 | TGTGCCAGCAGACCGACCTCCTTCCCTGAAGCTTTCTTT | CASRPTSFPEAFF
- | 16 | - | TRBJ2-1 | TRBV4-3 | TGCGCCAGCAGCCAAGACCGCGGGAACTCCTACAATGAGCAGTTCTTC | CASSQDRGNSYNEQFF
- | 14 | - | TRBJ1-1 | TRBV5-6 | TGTGCCAGCAATCCGGGCGGGGGCCCTCAGGAAGCTTTCTTT | CASNPGGGPQEAFF
- | 19 | - | TRBJ2-7 | TRBV7-8 | TGTGCCAGCAGCCCTGTCGTCGCTGGATACCGGACTTCTACCTACGAGCAGTACTTC | CASSPVVAGYRTSTYEQYF
TRBD1 | 15 | - | TRBJ1-2 | TRBV5-6 | TGTGCCAGCAGCTTGAGGGACAGGGCGAACTATGGCTACACCTTC | CASSLRDRANYGYTF